This T cell receptor beta chain was captured by sequencing in a study of blood T cell repertoires in COVID-19. Original processing notes: Reference gene primer amplification yielded estimated nucleated cell counts. Produced via immunoSEQ multiplex PCR; TCRdb's table is partial and in-frame only. V, J and clone size reflect that table, while D and trimming were determined from the DNA. The data show 210,000 or so clones, about 88% seen once. With 5 bases removed from V and 8 bases from J, the gap between germline ends came to 11 bases. Looked up from germline, CDR1 is SGHKS and CDR2 is YYEKEE (reference sequence). CDR3 length: 12 amino acids.

The sequencing input was peripheral blood. The source of this sequence is a woman aged 40 to 49 who had recovered from COVID-19. The chain uses TRBV5-5 and TRBJ2-1; D might be TRBD1 (5 bases). CDR3 DNA: TGTGCCAGCAGTCGGACACGGGATGAGCAGTTCTTC. Amino acids: CASSRTRDEQFF. Complete variable domain (other parts from reference TRBV5-5 and TRBJ2-1): DAGVTQSPTHLIKTRGQQVTLRCSPISGHKSVSWYQQVLGQGPQFIFQYYEKEERGRGNFPDRFSARQFPNYSSELNVNALLLGDSALYLCASSRTRDEQFFGPGTRLTVL.